Listed here is a single TCR beta chain. Trimming took off 4 bases at V and 7 bases at J, with 11 bases between the two ends. Germline V lookup: CDR1 SGHRS, CDR2 YFSETQ. This CDR3 spans 12 amino acids. Followed longitudinally, the Seattle patients had been enrolled during active infection. These data originate in a study of blood T cell repertoires in COVID-19. Overall study context: Acute-phase and convalescent COVID-19 samples originated in the United States, Italy and Spain. The cDNA or gDNA used as material had been derived from T cells, B-cell-depleted T cells, or PBMCs.

In the original workflow: Reference gene primer amplification in the assay estimated nucleated cell counts. The table came from immunoSEQ multiplex PCR; TCRdb's copy has only in-frame clones and leaves some out. That table supplies the V and J calls and clone size; D and trimming were determined from the DNA. The table has around 120,000 clones, 90% seen once. Sequenced: peripheral blood. This chain joins TRBV5-1 and TRBJ1-2, with D uncertain. This receptor was obtained from a man aged 60 to 75 with COVID-19, enrolled during active disease. The CDR3 protein is CASSPSTLGYTF. As DNA, the CDR3 is TGCGCCAGCAGCCCGAGCACCCTTGGCTACACCTTC.